The source of this TCR beta chain is a study of spatial heterogeneity in lung cancer. For the study at large: For tumor regions, TCR transcript counts showed a strong correlation with a T cell module score derived from matched bulk RNA-seq. Study-wide points: Tumor mutation counts were tracked by expanded intratumoral alpha and beta TCR counts.

CDR3 size: 13 residues. The germline V gene has CDR1 MNHEY and CDR2 SVGAGI. Trimming cost V 5 bases and J 9 bases, with 11 bases left between them. A distinct unique molecular identifier was carried by each TCR cDNA molecule. TCRdb itself ran the 5' RACE reads through MiXCR, one entry per CDR3 protein. The sample has roughly 16,000 distinct CDR3 sequences, 6.2% seen once. Ten or more counts support this clonotype. Its target is unknown. The time point: sample taken at primary tumor resection. The sequence was collected from a male donor with early-stage non-small cell lung cancer. This rearrangement joins TRBV6-5 to TRBJ1-6; tentative D call: TRBD1 (6 bases). The input for sequencing was lung tumor tissue, taken at surgery. The CDR3 loop reads CASSRQDTSPLHF. CDR3 DNA: TGTGCCAGCAGTCGACAGGATACTTCACCCCTCCACTTT.